Listed here are 15 T cell receptor beta chains from one sample, sequenced in a study of cytomegalovirus exposure and HLA in healthy donors. Use of 60 Vbeta and 13 Jbeta primers characterized the PCR. Using immunoSEQ multiplex PCR, the repertoire was profiled, and TCRdb retains in-frame clones only, with some absent. The table records about 130,000 clones, about 78% of them present only once. The sample taken for sequencing was PBMCs. All receptors derive from a human donor in good health.

The chain employs TRBV4-1 and TRBJ2-7; TRBD1 matches at 7 bases. The CDR3 is 15 amino acids. Looked up from germline, CDR1 is MGHRA and CDR2 is YSYEKL. V gave up 4 bases and J gave up 2 bases; unmatched junction bases: 8. The CDR3 DNA reads as TGCGCCAGCAGCCCTACCCGGGACAGTGCCTACGAGCAGTACTTC. Protein: CASSPTRDSAYEQYF.

The V call is TRBV14, the J call TRBJ2-1, with D possibly being TRBD2 (5 bases). V lost 4 bases to trimming and J lost 0 bases, with 13 bases between them. Germline V lookup: CDR1 SGHDN, CDR2 FVKESK. The CDR3 extends over 16 amino acids. For the CDR3, the DNA is TGTGCCAGCAGCCCGCCAAGCGGTAGCTCCTACAATGAGCAGTTCTTC. Translated, it gives CASSPPSGSSYNEQFF.

The chain combines TRBV7-9 with TRBJ2-7, with D possibly matching TRBD1 (5 bases). Trimming left V 5 bases short and J 3 bases short, with 8 bases between. Germline loops: CDR1 SEHNR, CDR2 FQNEAQ (reference sequence). The CDR3 contains 12 residues. CDR3 sequence (DNA): TGTGCCAGCAGCAGACAGAGCTACGAGCAGTACTTC. Translated, it gives CASSRQSYEQYF.

This clone was seen just once. This chain joins TRBV4-1 and TRBJ2-7; D is possibly TRBD1 (5 bases). Germline loops: CDR1 MGHRA, CDR2 YSYEKL. The V gene lost 0 bases and the J gene lost 7 bases, with 16 bases spanning the gap. The CDR3 spans 15 residues. The CDR3 sequence is CASSQEQASFGEQYF. DNA for the CDR3: TGCGCCAGCAGCCAAGAACAGGCGTCCTTCGGGGAGCAGTACTTC.

The rearrangement joins TRBV5-1 to TRBJ2-3, with 15 bases matching TRBD2. Trimming at V came to 4 bases and at J to 4 bases, leaving 4 bases not matched to a gene. The CDR3 has 16 residues. Germline CDR1 is SGHRS and CDR2 is YFSETQ. The chain's CDR3 is CASSLRTSGGADTQYF. The CDR3 nucleotides read TGCGCCAGCAGCCTGCGGACTAGCGGGGGGGCAGATACGCAGTATTTT. The whole variable domain, filled in from reference TRBV5-1 and TRBJ2-3, reads KAGVTQTPRYLIKTRGQQVTLSCSPISGHRSVSWYQQTPGQGLQFLFEYFSETQRNKGNFPGRFSGRQFSNSRSEMNVSTLELGDSALYLCASSLRTSGGADTQYFGPGTRLTVL.

This clone was found a few times. The chain has TRBV4-3 and TRBJ1-1, with D unresolved. Germline loops: CDR1 LGHNA, CDR2 YSLEER. The V and J ends lost 3 bases and 4 bases respectively, with 12 bases between them. The CDR3 runs to 14 residues. CDR3 protein: CASSHSLEGTEAFF. CDR3 nucleotide sequence: TGCGCCAGCAGCCACTCATTGGAGGGCACTGAAGCTTTCTTT.

The chain links TRBV29-1 to TRBJ1-2; 7 bases fit TRBD1. This CDR3 contains 15 residues. In germline, CDR1 is SQVTM, CDR2 ANQGSEA. V lost 3 bases and J lost 4; bases outside the gene matches: 11. The CDR3 DNA reads as TGCAGCGTTGAGGGTTATGGTCAGGGGGGCTATGGCTACACCTTC. It is translated as CSVEGYGQGGYGYTF.

The chain carries TRBV30 and TRBJ2-7, with TRBD2 identical over 8 bases. The V and J ends lost 0 bases and 1 base, in that order; junction bases with no gene match: 11. Looked up from germline, CDR1 is GTSNPN and CDR2 is SVGIG (reference sequence). This CDR3 region has 17 residues. Here the CDR3 DNA reads TGTGCCTGGAGTGTCCCCCCTCTGACTAGCGTATCCTACGAGCAGTACTTC. Translated, it gives CAWSVPPLTSVSYEQYF.

This chain uses TRBV30 with TRBJ1-2; TRBD1 is a possible D gene (5 bases). Germline V lookup: CDR1 GTSNPN, CDR2 SVGIG (reference sequence). The CDR3 runs to 14 residues. Trimming removed 7 bases at V and 4 bases at J, with 19 bases between. The CDR3 nucleotides read TGTGCCTTTCCCCGCTCCCCGGGACTCTATGGCTACACCTTC. It specifies CAFPRSPGLYGYTF.

The chain has TRBV14 and TRBJ1-2; TRBD1 matches at 7 bases. This CDR3 spans 17 amino acids. The germline CDR1 and CDR2 sequences are SGHDN and FVKESK. The V segment lost 5 bases and the J segment 4 bases; nucleotides outside the gene matches: 16. The CDR3 DNA reads TGTGCCAGCAGCTCACAGGGGATGGGCCTTCAACCCTATGGCTACACCTTC. Its translation: CASSSQGMGLQPYGYTF. Full variable domain (remainder filled in from reference TRBV14 and TRBJ1-2): EAGVTQFPSHSVIEKGQTVTLRCDPISGHDNLYWYRRVMGKEIKFLLHFVKESKQDESGMPNNRFLAERTGGTYSTLKVQPAELEDSGVYFCASSSQGMGLQPYGYTFGSGTRLTVV.

The rearrangement uses TRBV5-4 and TRBJ2-7; D might be TRBD2 (5 bases). V was trimmed by 2 bases and J by 3 bases, leaving 12 bases between them. The CDR3 runs 14 residues. CDR1 is SGHNT, CDR2 YYREEE, per germline (reference sequence). CDR3 sequence: CASSFSARNYEQYF. The CDR3 bases are TGTGCCAGCAGCTTTAGCGCTCGAAACTACGAGCAGTACTTC.

J is TRBJ2-2 and V is TRBV27; 10 nucleotides agree with TRBD2. The length of the CDR3 is 18 residues. Germline V CDR1 and CDR2: MNHEY, SMNVEV (reference sequence). V lost 6 bases and J lost 1; bases outside the gene matches: 11. DNA of the CDR3: TGTGCCAGCAGCCGACTAGCGGGCAAATCGAAGAACACCGGGGAGCTGTTTTTT. Protein sequence: CASSRLAGKSKNTGELFF.

V usage is TRBV2 and J usage is TRBJ1-4; 10 bases are a match to TRBD1. Germline-derived CDR1 and CDR2 are SNHLY and FYNNEI. Trimming removed 6 bases from V and 10 bases from J; junction bases left unmatched: 8. This CDR3 spans 14 amino acids. This CDR3 is CASRDSGQGRKLFF. The CDR3 nucleotides read TGTGCCAGCAGGGACTCGGGACAGGGGAGAAAACTGTTTTTT.

The V gene is TRBV27, the J gene TRBJ2-2, with TRBD2 identical over 9 bases. V trimming: 3 bases; J trimming: 2 bases; junction bases outside the gene matches: 10. This CDR3 region has 18 residues. CDR1 is MNHEY, CDR2 SMNVEV, per germline (reference sequence). This CDR3 is CASSFSGGRARNTGELFF. The CDR3 bases are TGTGCCAGCAGTTTCTCGGGCGGGAGGGCCAGAAACACCGGGGAGCTGTTTTTT.

The chain couples TRBV2 to TRBJ2-1; D is perhaps TRBD2 (7 bases). V gave up 7 bases and J gave up 8 bases, with 21 bases separating them. CDR1 is SNHLY, CDR2 FYNNEI, per germline. This CDR3 spans 15 amino acids. CDR3 protein: CASNLRGGAVDEQFF. DNA of the CDR3: TGTGCCAGCAACCTAAGAGGGGGGGCGGTCGATGAGCAGTTCTTC.